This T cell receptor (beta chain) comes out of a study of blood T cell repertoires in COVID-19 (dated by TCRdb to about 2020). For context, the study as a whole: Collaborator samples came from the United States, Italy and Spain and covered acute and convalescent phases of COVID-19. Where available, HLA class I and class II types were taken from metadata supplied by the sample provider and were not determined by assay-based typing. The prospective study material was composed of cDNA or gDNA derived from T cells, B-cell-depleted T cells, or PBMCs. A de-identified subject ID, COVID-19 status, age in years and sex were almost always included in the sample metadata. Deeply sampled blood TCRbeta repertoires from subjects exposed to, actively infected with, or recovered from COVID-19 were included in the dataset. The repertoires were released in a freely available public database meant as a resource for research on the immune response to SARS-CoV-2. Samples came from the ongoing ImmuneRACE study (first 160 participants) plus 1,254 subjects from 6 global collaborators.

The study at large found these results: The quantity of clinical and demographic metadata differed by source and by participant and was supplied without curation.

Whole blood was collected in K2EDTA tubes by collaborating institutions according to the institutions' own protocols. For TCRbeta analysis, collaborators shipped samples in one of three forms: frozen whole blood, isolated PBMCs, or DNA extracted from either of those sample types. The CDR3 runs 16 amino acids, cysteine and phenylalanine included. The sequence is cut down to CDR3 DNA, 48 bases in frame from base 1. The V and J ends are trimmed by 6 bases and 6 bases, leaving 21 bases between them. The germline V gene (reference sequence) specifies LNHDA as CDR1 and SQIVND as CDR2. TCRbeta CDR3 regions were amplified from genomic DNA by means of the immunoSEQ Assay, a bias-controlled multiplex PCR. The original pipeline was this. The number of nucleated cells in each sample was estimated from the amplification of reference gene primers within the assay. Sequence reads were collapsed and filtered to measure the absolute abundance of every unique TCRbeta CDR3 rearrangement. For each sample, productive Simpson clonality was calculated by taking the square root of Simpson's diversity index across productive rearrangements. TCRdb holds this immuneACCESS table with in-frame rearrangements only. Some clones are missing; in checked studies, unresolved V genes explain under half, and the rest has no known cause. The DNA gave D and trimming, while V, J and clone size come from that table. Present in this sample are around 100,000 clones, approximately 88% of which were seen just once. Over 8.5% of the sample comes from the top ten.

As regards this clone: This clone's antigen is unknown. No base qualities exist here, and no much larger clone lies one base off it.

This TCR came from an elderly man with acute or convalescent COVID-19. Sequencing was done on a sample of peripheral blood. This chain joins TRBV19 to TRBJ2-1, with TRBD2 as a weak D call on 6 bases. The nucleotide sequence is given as TGTGCCAGTAGCACCCAGGTCGGTAGCGGCCTCAATGAGCAGTTCTTC. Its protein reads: CASSTQVGSGLNEQFF. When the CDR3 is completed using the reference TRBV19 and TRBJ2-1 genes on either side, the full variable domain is DGGITQSPKYLFRKEGQNVTLSCEQNLNHDAMYWYRQDPGQGLRLIYYSQIVNDFQKGDIAEGYSVSREKKESFPLTVTSAQKNPTAFYLCASSTQVGSGLNEQFFGPGTRLTVL.